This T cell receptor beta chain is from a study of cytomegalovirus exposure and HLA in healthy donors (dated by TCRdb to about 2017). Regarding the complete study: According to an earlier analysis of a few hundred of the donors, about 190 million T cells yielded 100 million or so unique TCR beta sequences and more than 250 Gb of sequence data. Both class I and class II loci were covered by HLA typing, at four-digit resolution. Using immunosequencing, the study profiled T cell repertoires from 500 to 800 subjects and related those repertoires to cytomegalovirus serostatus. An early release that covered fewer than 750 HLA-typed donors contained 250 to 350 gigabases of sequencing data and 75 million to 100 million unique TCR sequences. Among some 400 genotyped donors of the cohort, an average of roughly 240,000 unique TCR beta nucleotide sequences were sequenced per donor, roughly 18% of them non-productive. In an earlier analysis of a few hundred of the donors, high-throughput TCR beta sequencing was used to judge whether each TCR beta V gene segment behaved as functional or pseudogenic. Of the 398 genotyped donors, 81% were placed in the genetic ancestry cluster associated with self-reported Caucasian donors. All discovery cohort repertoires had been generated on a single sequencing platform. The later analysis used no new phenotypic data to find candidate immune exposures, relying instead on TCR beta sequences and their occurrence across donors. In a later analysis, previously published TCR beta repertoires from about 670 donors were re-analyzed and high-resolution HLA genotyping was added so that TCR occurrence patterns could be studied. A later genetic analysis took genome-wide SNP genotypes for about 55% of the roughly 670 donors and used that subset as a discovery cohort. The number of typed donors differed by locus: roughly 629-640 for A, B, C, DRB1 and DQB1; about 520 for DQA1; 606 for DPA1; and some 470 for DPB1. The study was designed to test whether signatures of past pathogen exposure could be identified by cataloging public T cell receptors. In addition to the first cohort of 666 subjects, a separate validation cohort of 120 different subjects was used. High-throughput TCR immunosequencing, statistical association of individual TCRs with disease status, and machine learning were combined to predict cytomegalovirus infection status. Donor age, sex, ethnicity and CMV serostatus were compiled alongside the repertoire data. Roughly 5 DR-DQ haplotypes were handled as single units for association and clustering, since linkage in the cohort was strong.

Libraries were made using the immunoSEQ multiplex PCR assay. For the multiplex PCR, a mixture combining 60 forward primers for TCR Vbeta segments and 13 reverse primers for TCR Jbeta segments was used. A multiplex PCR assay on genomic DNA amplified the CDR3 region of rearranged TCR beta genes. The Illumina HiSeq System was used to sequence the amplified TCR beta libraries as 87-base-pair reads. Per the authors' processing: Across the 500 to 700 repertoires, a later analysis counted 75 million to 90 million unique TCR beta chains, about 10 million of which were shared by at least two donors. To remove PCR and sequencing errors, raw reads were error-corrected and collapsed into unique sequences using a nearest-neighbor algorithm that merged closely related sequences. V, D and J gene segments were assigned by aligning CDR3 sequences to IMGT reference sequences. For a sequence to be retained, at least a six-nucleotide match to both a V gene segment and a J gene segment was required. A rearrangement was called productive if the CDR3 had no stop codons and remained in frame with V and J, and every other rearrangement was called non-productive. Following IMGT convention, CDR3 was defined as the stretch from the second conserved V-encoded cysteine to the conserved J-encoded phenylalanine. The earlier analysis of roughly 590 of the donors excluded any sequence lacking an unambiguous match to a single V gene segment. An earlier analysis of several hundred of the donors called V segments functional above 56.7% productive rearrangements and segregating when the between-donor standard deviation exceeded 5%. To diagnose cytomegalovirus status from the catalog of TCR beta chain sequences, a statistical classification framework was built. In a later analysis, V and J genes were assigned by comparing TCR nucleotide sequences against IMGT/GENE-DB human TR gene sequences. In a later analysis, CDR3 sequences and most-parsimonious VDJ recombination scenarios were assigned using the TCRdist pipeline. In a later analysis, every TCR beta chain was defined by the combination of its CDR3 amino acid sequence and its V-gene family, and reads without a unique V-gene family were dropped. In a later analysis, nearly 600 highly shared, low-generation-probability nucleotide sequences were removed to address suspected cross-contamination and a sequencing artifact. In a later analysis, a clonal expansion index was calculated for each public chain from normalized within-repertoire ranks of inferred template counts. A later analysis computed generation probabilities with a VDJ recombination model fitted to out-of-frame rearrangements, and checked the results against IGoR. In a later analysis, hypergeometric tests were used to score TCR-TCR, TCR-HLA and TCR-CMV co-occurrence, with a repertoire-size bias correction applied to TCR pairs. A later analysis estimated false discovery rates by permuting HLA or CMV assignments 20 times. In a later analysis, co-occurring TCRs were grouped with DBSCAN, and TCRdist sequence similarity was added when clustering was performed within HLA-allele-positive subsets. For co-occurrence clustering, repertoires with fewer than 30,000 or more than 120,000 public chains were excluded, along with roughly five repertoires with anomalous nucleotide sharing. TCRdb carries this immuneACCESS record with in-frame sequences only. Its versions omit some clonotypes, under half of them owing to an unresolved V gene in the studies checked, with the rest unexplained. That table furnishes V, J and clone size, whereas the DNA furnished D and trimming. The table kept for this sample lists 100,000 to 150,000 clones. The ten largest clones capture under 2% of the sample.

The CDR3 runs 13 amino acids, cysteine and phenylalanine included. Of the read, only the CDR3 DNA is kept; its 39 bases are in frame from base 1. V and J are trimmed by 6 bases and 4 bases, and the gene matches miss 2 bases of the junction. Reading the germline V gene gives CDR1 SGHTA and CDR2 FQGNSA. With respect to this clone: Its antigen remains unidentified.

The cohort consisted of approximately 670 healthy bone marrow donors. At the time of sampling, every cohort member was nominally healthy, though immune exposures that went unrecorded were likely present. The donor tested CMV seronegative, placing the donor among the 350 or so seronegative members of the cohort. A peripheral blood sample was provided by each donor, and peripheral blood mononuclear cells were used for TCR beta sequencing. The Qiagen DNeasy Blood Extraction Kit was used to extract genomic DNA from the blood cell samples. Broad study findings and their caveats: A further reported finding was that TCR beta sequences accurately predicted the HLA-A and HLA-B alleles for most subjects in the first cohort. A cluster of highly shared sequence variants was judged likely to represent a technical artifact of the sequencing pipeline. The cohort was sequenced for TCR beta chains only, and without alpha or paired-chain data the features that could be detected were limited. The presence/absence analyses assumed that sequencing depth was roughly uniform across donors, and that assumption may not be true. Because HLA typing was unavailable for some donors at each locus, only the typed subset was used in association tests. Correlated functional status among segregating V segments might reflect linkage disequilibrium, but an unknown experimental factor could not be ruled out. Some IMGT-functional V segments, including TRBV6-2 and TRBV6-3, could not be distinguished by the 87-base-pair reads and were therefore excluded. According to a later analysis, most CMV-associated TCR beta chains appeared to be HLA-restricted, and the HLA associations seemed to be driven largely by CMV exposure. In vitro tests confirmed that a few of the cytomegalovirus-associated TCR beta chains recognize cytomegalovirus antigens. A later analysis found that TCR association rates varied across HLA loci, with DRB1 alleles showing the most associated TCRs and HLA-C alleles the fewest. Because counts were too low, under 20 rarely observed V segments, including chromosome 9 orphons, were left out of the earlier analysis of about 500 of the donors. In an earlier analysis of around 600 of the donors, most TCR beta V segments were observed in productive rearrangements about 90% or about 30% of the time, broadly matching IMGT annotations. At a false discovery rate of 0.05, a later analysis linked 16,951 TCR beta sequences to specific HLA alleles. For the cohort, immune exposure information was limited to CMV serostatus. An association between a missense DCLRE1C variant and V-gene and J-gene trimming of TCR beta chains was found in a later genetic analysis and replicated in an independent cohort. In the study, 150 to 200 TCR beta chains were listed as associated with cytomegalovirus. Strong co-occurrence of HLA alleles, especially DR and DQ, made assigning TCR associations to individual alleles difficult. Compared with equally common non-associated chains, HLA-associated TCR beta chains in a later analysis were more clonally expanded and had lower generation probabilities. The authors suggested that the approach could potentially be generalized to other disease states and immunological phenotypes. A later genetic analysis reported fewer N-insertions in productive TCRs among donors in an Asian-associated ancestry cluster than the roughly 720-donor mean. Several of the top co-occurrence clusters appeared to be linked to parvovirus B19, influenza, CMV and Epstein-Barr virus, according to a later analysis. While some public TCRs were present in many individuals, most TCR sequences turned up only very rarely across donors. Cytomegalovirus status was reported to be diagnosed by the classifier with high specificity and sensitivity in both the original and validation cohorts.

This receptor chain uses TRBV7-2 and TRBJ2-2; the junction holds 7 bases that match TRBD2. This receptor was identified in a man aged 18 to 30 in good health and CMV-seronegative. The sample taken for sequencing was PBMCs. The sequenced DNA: TGTGCCAGCAGTCGGACTAGCACCGGGGAGCTGTTTTTT. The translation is CASSRTSTGELFF. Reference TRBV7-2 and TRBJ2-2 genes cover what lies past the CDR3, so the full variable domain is GAGVSQSPSNKVTEKGKDVELRCDPISGHTALYWYRQSLGQGLEFLIYFQGNSAPDKSGLPSDRFSAERTGGSVSTLTIQRTQQEDSAVYLCASSRTSTGELFFGEGSRLTVL.